This note documents a single T cell receptor beta chain sequence. The target antigen is unknown. With the Oncomine TCR Beta short-read assay, DNA from cultured CD4+ T cells was sequenced. One entry per CDR3 protein results from TCRdb running MiXCR on the PCR reads. The sample has tens of thousands of distinct CDR3 sequences, 67% seen once. The sample originates from a study of vaccination and CD4 T cells after COVID-19. The V segment lost 6 bases and the J segment 4 bases; nucleotides outside the gene matches: 8. Germline loops: CDR1 WNHNN, CDR2 SYGVQD (reference sequence). CDR3 length equals 16 residues. Treatment meaning: approximately nine-day PBMC culture with coronavirus spike peptide pools or control peptides (ViraFEST assay).

The clonotype was recovered from a human donor who received a COVID-19 vaccine. The rearrangement joins TRBV10-1 to TRBJ2-3; 12 nucleotides agree with TRBD2. This specimen was CD4+ T cells from blood, cultured in vitro, taken after SARS-CoV-2 vaccination. The CDR3 is CASSRTSGAPPDTQYF. In DNA form, the CDR3 reads TGCGCCAGCAGCAGGACTAGCGGGGCCCCACCAGATACGCAGTATTTT.